These T cell receptor beta chains were read from a single sample in a study of identical twins. MiXCR, applied by TCRdb to the 5' RACE reads, yields one record per CDR3 protein. The data show roughly 720,000 distinct CDR3 sequences, about 20% seen once. This same sample was also part of a study on T cells expressing NK-cell markers.

The specimen sequenced was PBMCs. These receptors were collected from a woman aged 18-29 years in good health. Both conserved end residues are part of each CDR3. A D gene is named only where the DNA matches it firmly. The listing skips clone size in some rows; elsewhere it reads once, few, many or a size class.

TRBV12-3/TRBV12-4	TRBJ2-1	-	-	TGTGCCAGCAGTCTAGGGGCAAACTCCTACAATGAGCAGTTCTTC	CASSLGANSYNEQFF
TRBV7-2	TRBJ1-1	-	few	TGTGCCAGCAGCAAGCGACAGCAGAACACTGAAGCTTTCTTT	CASSKRQQNTEAFF
TRBV20-1	TRBJ2-5	-	few	TGCAGTGCTAGGGACGTTTCTGTGACCCAGTACTTC	CSARDVSVTQYF
TRBV5-1	TRBJ2-1	-	-	TGCGCCAGCAGCTGGGCGGAGGGTGGAAATGAGCAGTTCTTC	CASSWAEGGNEQFF
TRBV20-1	TRBJ2-7	-	-	TGCAGTGCTAGAGACTCTCCTAACTACGAGCAGTACTTC	CSARDSPNYEQYF
TRBV5-1	TRBJ2-5	-	-	TGCGCCAGCAGCTTGGCTCCAGAGTACCAAGAGACCCAGTACTTC	CASSLAPEYQETQYF
TRBV18	TRBJ1-5	-	-	TGTGCCAGCTCAGCCTCAGGGGCGGGCAATCAGCCCCAGCATTTT	CASSASGAGNQPQHF
TRBV10-3	TRBJ1-2	-	few	TGTGCCATAAGGACCCAAGCTAACTATGGCTACACCTTC	CAIRTQANYGYTF
TRBV24-1	TRBJ2-3	-	few	TGTGCCACTTCTAAACATCCCGGCGATACGCAGTATTTT	CATSKHPGDTQYF
TRBV7-9	TRBJ2-4	-	few	TGTGCCAGCAGCTTCACGGGGAGCATTCAGTACTTC	CASSFTGSIQYF
TRBV5-5	TRBJ2-1	-	few	TGTGCCAGCAGCCTTACCCCCCAGTCAAACAATGAGCAGTTCTTC	CASSLTPQSNNEQFF
TRBV20-1	TRBJ2-3	TRBD2	-	TGCAGTGCTCGACTAGCGGGGGGAGGCACAGATACGCAGTATTTT	CSARLAGGGTDTQYF
TRBV14	TRBJ2-1	TRBD2	-	TGTGCCAGCAGCCATATAGCGGGTTTCAATGAGCAGTTCTTC	CASSHIAGFNEQFF
TRBV15	TRBJ2-2	-	few	TGTGCCACCAGTCCCCCCGCAGGAGGGGGACCGAACACCGGGGAGCTGTTTTTT	CATSPPAGGGPNTGELFF
TRBV6-1	TRBJ2-3	-	-	TGTGCCACTCCGGACAGAGTCGCAGATACGCAGTATTTT	CATPDRVADTQYF
TRBV5-1	TRBJ2-3	-	-	TGCGCCAGCAGCTTGTCCGATGCAGATACGCAGTATTTT	CASSLSDADTQYF
TRBV5-1	TRBJ2-3	-	few	TGCGCCAGCAGCACTCAATTGACAGCCGACATCCCAGATACGCAGTATTTT	CASSTQLTADIPDTQYF
TRBV4-2	TRBJ1-2	-	-	TGTGCCAGCAGCCAAGAGGTGGCGGACTATGGCTACACCTTC	CASSQEVADYGYTF
TRBV7-9	TRBJ2-1	TRBD2	few	TGTGCCAGCAGCTTGACGCGGGGGGGCAATGAGCAGTTCTTC	CASSLTRGGNEQFF
TRBV20-1	TRBJ2-7	TRBD2	-	TGCAGTGCTAGAGATCGGTTGCTAGCGGCCGCCGAGCAGTACTTC	CSARDRLLAAAEQYF
TRBV9	TRBJ2-2	-	-	TGTGCCAGCAGCCCCCGTTGGAACACCGGGGAGCTGTTTTTT	CASSPRWNTGELFF
TRBV20-1	TRBJ2-1	-	many	TGCAGTGCTCCCGGACCCTACGCCAATGAGCAGTTCTTC	CSAPGPYANEQFF
TRBV27	TRBJ2-1	TRBD2	few	TGTGCCAGCACTACGCAGGCTAGCGGGGGCAATGAGCAGTTCTTC	CASTTQASGGNEQFF
TRBV5-1	TRBJ1-1	TRBD1	-	TGCGCCAGCAGACTAGGGACAGGGAACACTGAAGCTTTCTTT	CASRLGTGNTEAFF